This T cell receptor (beta chain) was sequenced for a study of cytomegalovirus exposure and HLA in healthy donors. The length of the CDR3 is 19 residues. The table came from immunoSEQ multiplex PCR; TCRdb's copy has only in-frame clones and leaves some out. The sample lists about 220,000 clones; about nine tenths were seen once. This receptor was identified in a woman aged 18-29 years in good health and CMV-seronegative. The chain links TRBV21-1 to TRBJ1-2; the table's D call TRBD1 went unverified against the DNA. TRBV21-1 is listed as a pseudogene. Input material: PBMCs. CDR3 sequence reads: CASSKVLQDRGLNNYGYTF. CDR3 nucleotides: TGTGCCAGCAGCAAAGTTTTACAGGACAGGGGGCTAAACAACTATGGCTACACCTTC.